This T cell receptor (beta chain) emerged from a study of T cell changes during pregnancy in multiple sclerosis (dated by TCRdb to between 2018 and 2021). Describing the broader study: Changes in the T cell repertoire over the course of pregnancy were examined in this study in women with multiple sclerosis.

The library was built by means of the immunoSEQ multiplex PCR assay. What TCRdb holds here is the immuneACCESS table cut down to in-frame rearrangements. Part of the clones is not present; checked against another copy, under half of the missing clones reflect an unresolved V gene, and the others are unexplained. The sample includes 60,000 to 75,000 clones, with roughly 93% observed a single time. Roughly 1.5% of the sample is taken by the ten largest. Of note for this clone: Its antigen remains unidentified. Per-base quality was not reported, and no clone a single base away is much larger than it.

This sample comprised peripheral blood, obtained in the third trimester of pregnancy. This TCR derives from a female donor with multiple sclerosis, enrolled in a pregnancy study.

CDR3 sequence: CASSFGQGIADTQYF. The nucleotide sequence reads as follows: TGTGCCAGCAGCTTCGGACAGGGGATCGCAGATACGCAGTATTTT. This chain is built from TRBV5-4 and TRBJ2-3; a stretch of 9 junction bases matches TRBD1. V trim: 2 bases; J trim: 4 bases; unmatched bases: 5. The cysteine opens and the phenylalanine closes a CDR3 of 15 amino acids. Of the read, only the CDR3 DNA is kept; its 45 bases are in frame from base 1. For CDR1 and CDR2, the germline V gene (reference sequence) lists SGHNT and YYREEE.